These 6 T cell receptor beta chains originate from one sample sequenced in a study of blood T cell dynamics during melanoma immunotherapy. Time point meaning: week 3, after first cycle of checkpoint inhibitor. Assay: immunoSEQ multiplex PCR; the TCRdb copy retains only in-frame clones and omits some. Here the sample spans about 7,600 clones, more than 75% being singletons. The sample in question was blood, obtained from a patient treated with checkpoint blockade. The receptor set was obtained from a human donor with melanoma.

The chain is built from TRBV6-1 and TRBJ1-6; D is unresolved. Germline CDR1 MNHNS, CDR2 SASEGT. This CDR3 has 13 residues. Trimming shortened V by 3 bases and J by 2 bases, and 2 bases separated the two germline ends. The CDR3 reads CASSEAYNSPLHF. CDR3 bases: TGTGCCAGCAGTGAGGCCTATAATTCACCCCTCCACTTT.

V gene TRBV13 combines with J gene TRBJ1-2; no clear D. The CDR3 runs 13 residues. Germline-derived CDR1 and CDR2 are PRHDT and FYEKMQ (reference sequence). Trimming stripped 5 bases from V and 8 bases from J, with 15 bases between. The CDR3: CASSPGPAAGYTF. CDR3 nucleotides: TGTGCCAGCAGCCCAGGACCCGCGGCGGGCTACACCTTC.

The chain links TRBV5-5 to TRBJ2-6; D is unclear. V was clipped by 4 bases and J by 0 bases, with 8 bases between them. The CDR3 has 15 residues. The V gene's germline CDR1 is SGHKS and CDR2 YYEKEE (reference sequence). Written as DNA, the CDR3 is TGTGCCAGCAGCGGTTTCCTCTCTGGGGCCAACGTCCTGACTTTC. Translated: CASSGFLSGANVLTF. Variable domain in full (rest from reference TRBV5-5 and TRBJ2-6): DAGVTQSPTHLIKTRGQQVTLRCSPISGHKSVSWYQQVLGQGPQFIFQYYEKEERGRGNFPDRFSARQFPNYSSELNVNALLLGDSALYLCASSGFLSGANVLTFGAGSRLTVL.

This clone was seen more than once but under ten times. J is TRBJ1-1 and V is TRBV19, with D maybe TRBD1 (5 bases). CDR1 is LNHDA and CDR2 is SQIVND in the germline V gene (reference sequence). V dropped 7 bases and J dropped 2 bases, with 11 bases sitting between them. The CDR3 is 13 amino acids. CDR3 amino acids: CASNEGINTEAFF. The CDR3, as DNA: TGTGCCAGTAACGAGGGGATAAACACTGAAGCTTTCTTT.

This sequence joins TRBV10-3 and TRBJ1-3; the D is unclear. This CDR3 is 13 amino acids long. CDR1 is ENHRY and CDR2 is SYGVKD in the germline V gene. The V end was cut by 4 bases, the J end by 0 bases, with 4 bases between. The CDR3 DNA reads as TGTGCCATCAGTGGCAACTCTGGAAACACCATATATTTT. Translating gives CAISGNSGNTIYF.

The chain couples TRBV6-5 to TRBJ1-1; D remains ambiguous. The ends were cut back, 4 bases at V and 2 bases at J, with 8 bases in the middle. Germline-derived CDR1 and CDR2 are MNHEY and SVGAGI. The CDR3 covers 13 residues. The CDR3 bases are TGTGCCAGCAGTTCTACAGATAACACTGAAGCTTTCTTT. Translated: CASSSTDNTEAFF.